This T cell receptor beta chain emerged from a study of T cell changes during pregnancy in multiple sclerosis (dated by TCRdb to about 2019). Turning to the overall study: In women with multiple sclerosis, the researchers looked at how the T cell repertoire shifted as pregnancy progressed.

Trimming at the junction amounts to 3 bases on V and 2 bases on J, and the germline ends lie 8 bases apart. CDR1 MDHEN and CDR2 SYDVKM are derived from the germline V gene. From its cysteine to its phenylalanine, the CDR3 spans 13 amino acids. CDR3 DNA is the only sequence kept; it has 39 bases, read in frame from the first base. Library prep was done by the immunoSEQ multiplex PCR assay. TCRdb took over this immuneACCESS table, retaining in-frame rearrangements with V and J assigned. Such tables are incomplete; in checked studies, under half of the missing clones stem from an unresolved V gene, and the remainder is unexplained. The sample table records around 62,000 clones; 90% of these occur just once. Jointly, the top ten make up less than 2.5% of the sample. About this clone: The antigen this receptor binds is unknown. No much larger clone is present one base from it, and per-base qualities are unavailable.

The sample consisted of peripheral blood, taken in the second trimester of pregnancy. The chain employs TRBV28 and TRBJ2-7, with a tentative D gene TRBD1 over 5 matching bases. The sequence derives from a female donor in good health, enrolled as a control in a pregnancy study. The DNA sequence is as follows: TGTGCCAGCAGTTTCGGACAACCCTACGAGCAGTACTTC. The encoded protein is CASSFGQPYEQYF.